These 16 T cell receptor beta chains originate from one sample sequenced in a study of T cells in Graves' hyperthyroidism and ophthalmopathy. RNA transcripts were the template for amplifying TCR beta CDR3 regions. HTBI primers were used for first-round RT-PCR of the TCR CDR3. TCRdb passed the multiplex PCR reads through MiXCR, listing each CDR3 protein once. Of 500,000 to 600,000 distinct CDR3 sequences listed, approximately 44% are singletons. The sample consisted of peripheral blood or thyroid tissue (not recorded which). The receptors here all came from a young woman with Graves' hyperthyroidism.

The rearrangement joins TRBV7-2 to TRBJ2-5; 9 positions match TRBD2. Unmatched junction bases numbered 8, after V lost 4 bases and J lost 2 bases. Germline CDR1 SGHTA, CDR2 FQGNSA. The CDR3 length is 16 residues. Here the CDR3 reads CASSSLAGSRQETQYF. Written as DNA, the CDR3 is TGTGCCAGCAGCTCTCTAGCGGGATCGAGGCAAGAGACCCAGTACTTC.

The table lists this clonotype with many counts. The chain recombines TRBV7-9 with TRBJ2-2, with D maybe TRBD1 (5 bases). V was clipped by 5 bases and J by 3 bases, with 13 bases between them. Germline V CDR1 and CDR2: SEHNR, FQNEAQ (reference sequence). CDR3 length: 15 amino acids. In DNA form, the CDR3 reads TGTGCCAGCAGCCGAGAGACAGATCACACCGGGGAGCTGTTTTTT. Translating gives CASSRETDHTGELFF.

CDR3 region: CASSYTVPGQARNEKLFF. The CDR3 DNA reads TGTGCCAGCAGTTACACCGTCCCGGGACAGGCCCGTAATGAAAAACTGTTTTTT. The chain carries TRBV6-6 and TRBJ1-4; 8 bases agree with TRBD1. V lost 2 bases to trimming and J lost 4 bases; unmatched junction nucleotides: 12. CDR3 length: 18 amino acids. The germline gives CDR1 MNHNY, CDR2 SVGAGI (reference sequence).

This clonotype was observed at least ten times. V and J are TRBV7-7 and TRBJ2-5, with 7 bases that match TRBD1. Per the germline V gene, CDR1 is SSHAT and CDR2 is FNYEAQ (reference sequence). The CDR3 totals 14 residues. V gave up 6 bases and J gave up 1 base; unmatched junction bases: 5. CDR3 sequence reads: CASSLGQIQETQYF. The CDR3 coding sequence is TGTGCCAGCAGTTTGGGACAGATCCAAGAGACCCAGTACTTC.

The CDR3: CSVRQGIYEQPQHF. For the CDR3, the DNA is TGCAGCGTTCGGCAGGGGATCTATGAGCAGCCCCAGCATTTT. This rearrangement joins TRBV29-1 to TRBJ1-5; TRBD1 might be the D (6 bases). V was clipped by 5 bases and J by 7 bases, with 18 bases between them. Germline-derived CDR1 and CDR2 are SQVTM and ANQGSEA. The CDR3 spans 14 residues.

The genes are TRBV12-3 or TRBV12-4 and TRBJ2-7; no clear D. Trimming removed 6 bases from V and 10 bases from J, with 31 bases in between. There are 17 residues in the CDR3. The CDR3 loop reads CASSPPIFEDGAWDQYF. CDR3 bases: TGTGCCAGCAGCCCCCCCATTTTTGAGGACGGTGCATGGGATCAGTACTTC.

Concerning this clonotype itself: A read error may explain this, as a much larger clone is one base away. V is TRBV3-1 and J is TRBJ2-5; D is uncertain. Germline CDR1 and CDR2: LGHDT and YNNKEL (reference sequence). V was cut by 0 bases and J by 4 bases, with 12 bases left in between. There are 15 residues in the CDR3. The CDR3 DNA reads TGTGCCAGCAGCCAAGATCTTTTTAGCAGAGAGACCCAGTACTTC. This translates into CASSQDLFSRETQYF.

This clonotype occurred many times. The chain couples TRBV12-3 or TRBV12-4 to TRBJ1-2; TRBD1 matches at 10 bases. The CDR3 consists of 15 residues. V shed 7 bases, J shed 5 bases, and the junction held 10 bases outside the gene matches. CDR3 region: CASTLGQGSWYGYTF. CDR3 DNA sequence: TGTGCCAGCACCTTGGGACAGGGGTCTTGGTATGGCTACACCTTC.

The rearrangement uses TRBV7-2 and TRBJ2-3, with no clear D. The germline CDR1 and CDR2 sequences are SGHTA and FQGNSA. The CDR3 extends over 13 amino acids. Between the trimmed V and J ends, which lost 6 bases and 2 bases, there was a span of 9 bases. The CDR3 DNA is TGTGCCAGCAGACGAGGACCCACAGATACGCAGTATTTT. It codes for CASRRGPTDTQYF.

This clonotype was counted at least ten times. The CDR3 is CSAGTSQETQYF. For the CDR3, the DNA is TGCAGCGCGGGGACTAGTCAAGAGACCCAGTACTTC. The chain employs TRBV29-1 and TRBJ2-5; 8 bases are shared with TRBD2. V dropped 7 bases and J dropped 2; count of bases not matched to a gene: 3. The CDR3 runs to 12 residues. Germline CDR1 SQVTM, CDR2 ANQGSEA.

The gene calls are TRBV29-1 and TRBJ2-7; 12 nucleotides match TRBD2. Unmatched junction bases numbered 2, after V lost 7 bases and J lost 4 bases. The germline gives CDR1 SQVTM, CDR2 ANQGSEA. The CDR3 runs to 12 residues. The CDR3 loop is CSETSGSYEQYF. The CDR3 DNA is TGCAGCGAGACTAGCGGGAGTTACGAGCAGTACTTC.

This clonotype appeared a single time. The rearrangement joins TRBV9 to TRBJ1-5, with a weak D call TRBD1 (6 bases). The CDR3 is made up of 18 amino acids. Trimming cost V 0 bases and J 0 bases, with 16 bases left between them. Germline values: CDR1 SGDLS, CDR2 YYNGEE. CDR3 region: CASSVVGQGYGSNQPQHF. The DNA for the CDR3 is TGTGCCAGCAGCGTAGTAGGGCAGGGGTACGGTAGCAATCAGCCCCAGCATTTT.

This rearrangement joins TRBV12-3 or TRBV12-4 to TRBJ2-7; 11 bases are shared with TRBD1. CDR3 size: 16 residues. Trimming at V came to 3 bases and at J to 6 bases, leaving 10 bases not matched to a gene. The CDR3 DNA reads TGTGCCAGCAGTTTTTTGTTCGGACAGGGGGCTGGCGAGCAGTACTTC. It yields the protein CASSFLFGQGAGEQYF.

The chain links TRBV27 to TRBJ2-7; 7 bases line up with TRBD1. The germline V gene has CDR1 MNHEY and CDR2 SMNVEV (reference sequence). Trimming at V came to 5 bases and at J to 2 bases, leaving 9 bases not matched to a gene. This CDR3 has 15 amino acids. CDR3 DNA sequence: TGTGCCAGCAGTCCTACAGGGGTTTTTCCCTACGAGCAGTACTTC. Its protein product is CASSPTGVFPYEQYF.

V and J are TRBV4-2 and TRBJ1-2; D call uncertain. CDR3 length equals 16 residues. In germline, CDR1 is LGHNA, CDR2 YNFKEQ. V dropped 0 bases and J dropped 4 bases, with 15 bases sitting between them. CDR3 nucleotides: TGTGCCAGCAGCCAAGATGGAGGTCGTTTCGGCTATGGCTACACCTTC. Translated, it gives CASSQDGGRFGYGYTF.

On this clonotype itself: A read error may account for a junction end that differs from germline. The J gene is TRBJ2-6, the V gene TRBV7-8; no reliable D call. Germline-derived CDR1 and CDR2 are SGHVS and FQNEAQ. The length of the CDR3 is 13 residues. The CDR3 DNA reads as TGTGCCAGCAGCACCTCTGCCCGGAACACTGAAGCTTTC. This encodes CASSTSARNTEAF.